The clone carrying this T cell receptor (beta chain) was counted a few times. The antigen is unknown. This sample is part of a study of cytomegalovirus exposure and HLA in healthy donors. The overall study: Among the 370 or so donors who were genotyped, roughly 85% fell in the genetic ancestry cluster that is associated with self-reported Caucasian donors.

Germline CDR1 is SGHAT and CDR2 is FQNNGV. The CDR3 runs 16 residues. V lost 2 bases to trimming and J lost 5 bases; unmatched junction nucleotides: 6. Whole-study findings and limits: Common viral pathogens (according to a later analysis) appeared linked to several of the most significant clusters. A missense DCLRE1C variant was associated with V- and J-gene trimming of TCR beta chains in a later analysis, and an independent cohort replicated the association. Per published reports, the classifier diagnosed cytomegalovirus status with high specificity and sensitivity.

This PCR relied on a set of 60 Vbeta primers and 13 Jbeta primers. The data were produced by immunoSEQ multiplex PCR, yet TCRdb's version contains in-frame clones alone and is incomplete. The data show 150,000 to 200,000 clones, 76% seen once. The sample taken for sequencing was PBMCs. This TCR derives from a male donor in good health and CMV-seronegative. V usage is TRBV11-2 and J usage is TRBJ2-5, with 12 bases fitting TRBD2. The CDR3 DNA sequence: TGTGCCAGCAGCTTAATGACTAGCGGGAGCAGGGAGACCCAGTACTTC. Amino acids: CASSLMTSGSRETQYF.